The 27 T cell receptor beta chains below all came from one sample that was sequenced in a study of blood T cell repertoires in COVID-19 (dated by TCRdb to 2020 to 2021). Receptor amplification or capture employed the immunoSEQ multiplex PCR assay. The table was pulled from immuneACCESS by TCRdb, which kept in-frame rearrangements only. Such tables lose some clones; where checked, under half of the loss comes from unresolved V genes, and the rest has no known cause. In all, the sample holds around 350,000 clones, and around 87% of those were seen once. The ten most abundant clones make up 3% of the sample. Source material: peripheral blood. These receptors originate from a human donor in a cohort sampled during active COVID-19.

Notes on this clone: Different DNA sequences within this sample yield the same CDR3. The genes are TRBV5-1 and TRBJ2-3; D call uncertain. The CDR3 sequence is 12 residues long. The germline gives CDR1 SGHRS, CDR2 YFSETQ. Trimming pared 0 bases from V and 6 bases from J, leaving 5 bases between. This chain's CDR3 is CASSLAGDTQYF. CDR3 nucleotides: TGCGCCAGCAGCTTGGCCGGGGATACGCAGTATTTT.

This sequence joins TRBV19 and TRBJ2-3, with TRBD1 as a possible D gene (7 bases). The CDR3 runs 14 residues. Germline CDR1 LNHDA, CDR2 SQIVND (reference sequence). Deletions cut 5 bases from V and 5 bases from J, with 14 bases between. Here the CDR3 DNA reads TGTGCCAGTAGTCGGGGGACAGCAGAAGATACGCAGTATTTT. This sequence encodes CASSRGTAEDTQYF.

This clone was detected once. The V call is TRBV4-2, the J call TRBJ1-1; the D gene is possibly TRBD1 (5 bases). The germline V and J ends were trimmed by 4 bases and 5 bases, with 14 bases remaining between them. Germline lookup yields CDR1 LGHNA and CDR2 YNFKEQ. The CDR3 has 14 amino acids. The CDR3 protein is CASSRQSRATEAFF. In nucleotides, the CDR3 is TGTGCCAGCAGCCGCCAGTCCAGGGCGACTGAAGCTTTCTTT.

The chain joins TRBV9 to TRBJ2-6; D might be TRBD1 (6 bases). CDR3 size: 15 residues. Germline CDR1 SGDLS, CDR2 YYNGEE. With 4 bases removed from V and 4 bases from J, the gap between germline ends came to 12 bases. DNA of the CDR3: TGTGCCAGCAGCCCTGCAGGGGCCGGGGCCAACGTCCTGACTTTC. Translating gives CASSPAGAGANVLTF.

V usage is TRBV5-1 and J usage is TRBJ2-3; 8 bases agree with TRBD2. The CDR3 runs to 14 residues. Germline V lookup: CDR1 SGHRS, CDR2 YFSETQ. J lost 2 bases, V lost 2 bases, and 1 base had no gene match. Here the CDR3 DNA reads TGCGCCAGCAGCTTTAGCGGGACCACAGATACGCAGTATTTT. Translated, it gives CASSFSGTTDTQYF.

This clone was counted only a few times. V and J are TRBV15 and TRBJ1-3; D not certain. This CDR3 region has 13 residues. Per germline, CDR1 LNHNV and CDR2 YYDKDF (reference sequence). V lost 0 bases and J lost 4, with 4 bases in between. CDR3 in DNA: TGTGCCACCAGCAGAGATCTAGGAAACACCATATATTTT. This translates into CATSRDLGNTIYF.

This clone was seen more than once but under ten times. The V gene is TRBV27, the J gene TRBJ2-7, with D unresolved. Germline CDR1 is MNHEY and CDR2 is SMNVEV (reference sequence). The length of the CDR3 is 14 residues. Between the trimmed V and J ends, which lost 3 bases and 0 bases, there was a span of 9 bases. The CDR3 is CASSLWQDSYEQYF. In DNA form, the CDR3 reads TGTGCCAGCAGTTTGTGGCAGGACTCCTACGAGCAGTACTTC.

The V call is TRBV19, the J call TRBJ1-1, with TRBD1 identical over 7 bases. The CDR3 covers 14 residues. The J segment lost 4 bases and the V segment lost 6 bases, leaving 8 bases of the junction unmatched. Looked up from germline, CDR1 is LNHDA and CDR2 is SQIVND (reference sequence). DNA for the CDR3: TGTGCCAGTAGCAAGGACAGGTGGGGCACTGAAGCTTTCTTT. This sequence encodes CASSKDRWGTEAFF.

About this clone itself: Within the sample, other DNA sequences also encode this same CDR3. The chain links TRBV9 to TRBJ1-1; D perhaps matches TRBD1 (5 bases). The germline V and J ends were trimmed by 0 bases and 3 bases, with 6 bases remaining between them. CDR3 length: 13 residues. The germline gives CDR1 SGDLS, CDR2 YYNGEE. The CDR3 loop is CASSVEGDTEAFF. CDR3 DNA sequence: TGTGCCAGCAGCGTAGAAGGGGACACTGAAGCTTTCTTT. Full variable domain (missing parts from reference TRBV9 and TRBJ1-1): DSGVTQTPKHLITATGQRVTLRCSPRSGDLSVYWYQQSLDQGLQFLIQYYNGEERAKGNILERFSAQQFPDLHSELNLSSLELGDSALYFCASSVEGDTEAFFGQGTRLTVV.

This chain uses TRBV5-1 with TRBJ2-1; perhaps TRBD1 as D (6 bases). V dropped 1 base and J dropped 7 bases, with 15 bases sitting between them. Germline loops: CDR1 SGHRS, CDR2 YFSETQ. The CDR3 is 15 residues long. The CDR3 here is CASSLTAGVLNEQFF. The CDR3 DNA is TGCGCCAGCAGCTTGACGGCAGGGGTCTTGAATGAGCAGTTCTTC.

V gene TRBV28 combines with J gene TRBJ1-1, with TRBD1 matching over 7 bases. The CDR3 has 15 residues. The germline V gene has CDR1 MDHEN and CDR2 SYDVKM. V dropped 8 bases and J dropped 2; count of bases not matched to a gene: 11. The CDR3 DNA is TGTGCCAGCCGGACGAGACAGGGAATAAACACTGAAGCTTTCTTT. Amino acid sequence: CASRTRQGINTEAFF. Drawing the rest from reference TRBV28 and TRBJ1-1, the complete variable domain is DVKVTQSSRYLVKRTGEKVFLECVQDMDHENMFWYRQDPGLGLRLIYFSYDVKMKEKGDIPEGYSVSREKKERFSLILESASTNQTSMYLCASRTRQGINTEAFFGQGTRLTVV.

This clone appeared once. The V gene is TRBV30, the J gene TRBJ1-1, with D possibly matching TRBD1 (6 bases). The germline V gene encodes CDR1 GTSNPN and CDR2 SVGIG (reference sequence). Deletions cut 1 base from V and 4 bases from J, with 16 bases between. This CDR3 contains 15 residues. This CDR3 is CAWSARLGGGTEAFF. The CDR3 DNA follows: TGTGCCTGGAGTGCAAGGTTGGGAGGGGGCACTGAAGCTTTCTTT.

CDR3 residues: CASRTRGGSSYNSPLHF. The CDR3 nucleotides read TGTGCCAGCAGGACGAGGGGGGGGAGCTCCTATAATTCACCCCTCCACTTT. The genes are TRBV2 and TRBJ1-6; TRBD1 might be the D (6 bases). The CDR3 loop spans 17 amino acids. The V end lost 6 bases, the J end lost 0 bases, and 15 bases lay between the germline ends. Germline CDR1 and CDR2: SNHLY and FYNNEI.

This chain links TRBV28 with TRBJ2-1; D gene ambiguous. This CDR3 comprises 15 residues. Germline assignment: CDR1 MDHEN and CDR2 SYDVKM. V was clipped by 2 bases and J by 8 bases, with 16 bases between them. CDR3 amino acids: CASSLARKTWDEQFF. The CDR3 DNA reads TGTGCCAGCAGTTTAGCGAGGAAAACCTGGGATGAGCAGTTCTTC.

The CDR3 nucleotides read TGTGCCATCAAAATGGGACAGAACTCCTACAATGAGCAGTTCTTC. Its protein is CAIKMGQNSYNEQFF. The gene calls are TRBV10-3 and TRBJ2-1, with 7 positions matching TRBD1. Germline V lookup: CDR1 ENHRY, CDR2 SYGVKD. V lost 7 bases, J lost 0 bases, and 6 bases stayed unmatched. The length of the CDR3 is 15 residues.

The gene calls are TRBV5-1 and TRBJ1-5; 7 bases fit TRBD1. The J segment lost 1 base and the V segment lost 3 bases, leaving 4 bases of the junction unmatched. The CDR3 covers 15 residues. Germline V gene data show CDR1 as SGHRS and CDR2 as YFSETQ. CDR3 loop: CASSSGQESNQPQHF. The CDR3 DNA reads TGCGCCAGCAGCTCCGGACAGGAAAGCAATCAGCCCCAGCATTTT.

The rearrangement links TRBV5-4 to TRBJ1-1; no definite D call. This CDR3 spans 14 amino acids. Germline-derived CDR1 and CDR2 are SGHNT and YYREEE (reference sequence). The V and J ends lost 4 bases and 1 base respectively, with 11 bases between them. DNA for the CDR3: TGTGCCAGCAGCCGAGGAGAGCGGAACACTGAAGCTTTCTTT. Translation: CASSRGERNTEAFF.

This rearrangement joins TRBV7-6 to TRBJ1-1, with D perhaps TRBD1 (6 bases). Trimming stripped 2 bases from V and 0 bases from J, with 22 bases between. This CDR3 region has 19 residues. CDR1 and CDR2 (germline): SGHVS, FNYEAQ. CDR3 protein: CASSLNSPGHRFMNTEAFF. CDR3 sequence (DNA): TGTGCCAGCAGCTTAAACTCCCCGGGACACCGATTCATGAACACTGAAGCTTTCTTT.

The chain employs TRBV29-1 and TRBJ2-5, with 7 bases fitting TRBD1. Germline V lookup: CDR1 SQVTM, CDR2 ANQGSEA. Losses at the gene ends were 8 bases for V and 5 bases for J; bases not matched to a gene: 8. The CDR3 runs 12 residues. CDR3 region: CSFSGGRETQYF. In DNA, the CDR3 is TGCAGCTTTTCAGGGGGTCGGGAGACCCAGTACTTC.

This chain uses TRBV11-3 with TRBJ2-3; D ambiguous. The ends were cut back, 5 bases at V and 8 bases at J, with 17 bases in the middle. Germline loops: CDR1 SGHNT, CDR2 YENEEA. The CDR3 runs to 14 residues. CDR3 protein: CASSVGDSSTTQYF. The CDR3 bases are TGTGCCAGCAGCGTAGGAGACTCCTCCACTACGCAGTATTTT.

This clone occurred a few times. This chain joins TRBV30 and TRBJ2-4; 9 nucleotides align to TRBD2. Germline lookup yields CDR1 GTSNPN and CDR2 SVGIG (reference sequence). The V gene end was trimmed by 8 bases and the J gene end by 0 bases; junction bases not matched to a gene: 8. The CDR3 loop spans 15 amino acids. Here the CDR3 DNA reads TGTGCCCCAGGCGGGGGGGAGCTAGCCAAAAACATTCAGTACTTC. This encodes CAPGGGELAKNIQYF.

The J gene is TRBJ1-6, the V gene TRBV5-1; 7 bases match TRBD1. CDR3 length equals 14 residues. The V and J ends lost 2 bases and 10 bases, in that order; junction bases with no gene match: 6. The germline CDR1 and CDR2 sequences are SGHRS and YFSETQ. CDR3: CASSLDRDGSPLHF. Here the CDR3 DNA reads TGCGCCAGCAGCTTAGACAGGGACGGGTCACCCCTCCACTTT.

The CDR3 here is CASSLGIGVGLSSGANVLTF. CDR3 coding DNA: TGCGCCAGCAGCTTGGGGATTGGCGTGGGGCTCAGTTCAGGGGCCAACGTCCTGACTTTC. The rearrangement joins TRBV5-1 to TRBJ2-6; D is possibly TRBD1 (5 bases). The germline V gene encodes CDR1 SGHRS and CDR2 YFSETQ. The CDR3 spans 20 residues. Trimming shortened V by 0 bases and J by 4 bases, and 23 bases separated the two germline ends.

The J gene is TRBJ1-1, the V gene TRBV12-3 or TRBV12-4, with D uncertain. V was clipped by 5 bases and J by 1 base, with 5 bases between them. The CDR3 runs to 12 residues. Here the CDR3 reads CASSPTNTEAFF. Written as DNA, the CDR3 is TGTGCCAGCAGTCCTACGAACACTGAAGCTTTCTTT.

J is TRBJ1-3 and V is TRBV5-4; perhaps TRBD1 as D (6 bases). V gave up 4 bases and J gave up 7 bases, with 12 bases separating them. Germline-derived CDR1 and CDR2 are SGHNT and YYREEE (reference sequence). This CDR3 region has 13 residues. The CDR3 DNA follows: TGTGCCAGCAGCAGGGACATGGGGAACACCATATATTTT. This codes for CASSRDMGNTIYF. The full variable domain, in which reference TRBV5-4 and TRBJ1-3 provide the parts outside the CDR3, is ETGVTQSPTHLIKTRGQQVTLRCSSQSGHNTVSWYQQALGQGPQFIFQYYREEENGRGNFPPRFSGLQFPNYSSELNVNALELDDSALYLCASSRDMGNTIYFGEGSWLTVV.

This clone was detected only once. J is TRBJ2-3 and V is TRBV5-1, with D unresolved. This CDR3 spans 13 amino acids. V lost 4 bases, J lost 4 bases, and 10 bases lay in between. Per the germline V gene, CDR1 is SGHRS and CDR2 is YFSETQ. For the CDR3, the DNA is TGCGCCAGCAGCGTCCTAGTGGCAGATACGCAGTATTTT. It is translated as CASSVLVADTQYF.

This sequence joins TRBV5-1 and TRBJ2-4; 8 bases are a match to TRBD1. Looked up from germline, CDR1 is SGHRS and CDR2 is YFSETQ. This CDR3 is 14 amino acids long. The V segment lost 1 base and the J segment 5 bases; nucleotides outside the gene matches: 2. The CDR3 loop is CASSLTGGENIQYF. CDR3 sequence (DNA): TGCGCCAGCAGCTTGACAGGGGGAGAAAACATTCAGTACTTC.